Detailed here is one TCR beta chain. The antigen is not known. It was with 60 Vbeta and 13 Jbeta primers that the PCR ran. TCRdb's copy holds only in-frame clones and misses some; the assay was immunoSEQ multiplex PCR. The profile shows 250,000 to 350,000 clones, around 86% of them singletons. This sample is drawn from a study of cytomegalovirus exposure and HLA in healthy donors. General study results and limits: An analysis done earlier found most TCR beta V segments productive about 90% or about 30% of the time. Most subjects had HLA-A and HLA-B alleles reportedly predicted accurately by TCR beta sequences. In vitro data verified a few CMV-associated chains as specific for CMV antigens.

The germline CDR1 and CDR2 sequences are SGDLS and YYNGEE. The CDR3 runs 14 residues. Trimming took off 1 base at V and 0 bases at J, with 5 bases between the two ends. The sequenced sample consisted of PBMCs. The chain is built from TRBV9 and TRBJ2-1; D is unclear. The sequence derives from a middle-aged man in good health and CMV-seropositive. CDR3 protein: CASSVTTSYNEQFF. The CDR3 DNA follows: TGTGCCAGCAGCGTAACTACCTCCTACAATGAGCAGTTCTTC.